The entry below describes one T cell receptor (beta chain). Its target is unknown. This entry comes from a study of T-cell memory formation after mild COVID-19. 5'RACE with constant-segment primers built TCRalpha and TCRbeta cDNA libraries with UMIs. MiXCR was run by TCRdb on the 5' RACE reads, yielding one entry per CDR3 protein. The sample consists of 450,000 or so distinct CDR3 sequences, around a quarter of them appearing once. Overall study results and limits: Contracting clones, day 15 to 85, had balanced CD4/CD8, and later expanders favored CD4+. Memory cells collected pre-infection included some clones that later responded, suggesting cross-reactive memory joined. Clones which contracted sat mainly in CM and EM if CD4+, and in EMRA if CD8+.

Germline V gene sequence: CDR1 SGHNT, CDR2 YYREEE (reference sequence). CDR3 size: 14 residues. V lost 3 bases to trimming and J lost 5 bases; unmatched junction nucleotides: 7. The sample was PBMCs or a T cell subset sorted from them (not recorded which). This TCR was recovered from an adult woman who had mild COVID-19 (a few samples of this study predate the infection). Cell type and time point are not known. The gene calls are TRBV5-4 and TRBJ2-5, with 7 bases identical to TRBD1. The CDR3 here is CASSSQQGLETQYF. In DNA form, the CDR3 reads TGTGCCAGCAGCTCACAACAGGGGTTGGAGACCCAGTACTTC. The whole variable domain, filled in from reference TRBV5-4 and TRBJ2-5, reads ETGVTQSPTHLIKTRGQQVTLRCSSQSGHNTVSWYQQALGQGPQFIFQYYREEENGRGNFPPRFSGLQFPNYSSELNVNALELDDSALYLCASSSQQGLETQYFGPGTRLLVL.